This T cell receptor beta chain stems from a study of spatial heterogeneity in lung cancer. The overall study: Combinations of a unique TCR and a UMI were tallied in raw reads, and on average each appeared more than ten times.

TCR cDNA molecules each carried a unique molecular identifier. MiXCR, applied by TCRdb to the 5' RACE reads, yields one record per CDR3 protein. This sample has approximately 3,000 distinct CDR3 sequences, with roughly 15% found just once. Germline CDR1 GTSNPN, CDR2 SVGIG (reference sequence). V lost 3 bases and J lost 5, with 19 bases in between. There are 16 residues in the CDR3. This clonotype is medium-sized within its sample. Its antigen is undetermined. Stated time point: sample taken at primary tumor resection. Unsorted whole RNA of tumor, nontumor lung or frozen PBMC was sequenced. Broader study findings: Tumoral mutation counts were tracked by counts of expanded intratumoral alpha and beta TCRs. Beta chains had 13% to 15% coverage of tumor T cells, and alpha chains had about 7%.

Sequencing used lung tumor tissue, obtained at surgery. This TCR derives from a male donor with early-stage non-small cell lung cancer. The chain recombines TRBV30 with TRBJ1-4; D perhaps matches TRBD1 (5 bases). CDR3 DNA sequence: TGTGCCTGGAGGCAGAAGTTATTGGGGGAGAATGAAAAACTGTTTTTT. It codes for CAWRQKLLGENEKLFF.